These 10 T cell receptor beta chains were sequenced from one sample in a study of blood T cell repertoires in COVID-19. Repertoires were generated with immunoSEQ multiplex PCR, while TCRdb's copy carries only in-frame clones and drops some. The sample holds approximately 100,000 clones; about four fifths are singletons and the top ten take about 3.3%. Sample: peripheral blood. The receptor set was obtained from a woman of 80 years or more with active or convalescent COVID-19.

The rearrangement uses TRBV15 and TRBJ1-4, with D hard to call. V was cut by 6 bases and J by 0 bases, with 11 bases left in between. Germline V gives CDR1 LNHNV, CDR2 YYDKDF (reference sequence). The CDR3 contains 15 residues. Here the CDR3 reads CATSPRSATNEKLFF. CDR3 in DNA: TGTGCCACCAGTCCGCGGTCGGCAACTAATGAAAAACTGTTTTTT.

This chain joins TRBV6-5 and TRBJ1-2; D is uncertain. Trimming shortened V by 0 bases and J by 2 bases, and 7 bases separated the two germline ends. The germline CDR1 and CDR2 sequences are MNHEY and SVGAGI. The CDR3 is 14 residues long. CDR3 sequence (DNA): TGTGCCAGCAGTTACTCCCGGCGGAACTATGGCTACACCTTC. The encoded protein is CASSYSRRNYGYTF.

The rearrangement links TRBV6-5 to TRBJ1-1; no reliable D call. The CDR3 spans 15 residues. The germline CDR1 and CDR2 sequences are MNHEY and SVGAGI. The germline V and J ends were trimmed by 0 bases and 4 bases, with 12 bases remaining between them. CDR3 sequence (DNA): TGTGCCAGCAGTTACTCGCGGGGAATTGGCACTGAAGCTTTCTTT. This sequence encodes CASSYSRGIGTEAFF.

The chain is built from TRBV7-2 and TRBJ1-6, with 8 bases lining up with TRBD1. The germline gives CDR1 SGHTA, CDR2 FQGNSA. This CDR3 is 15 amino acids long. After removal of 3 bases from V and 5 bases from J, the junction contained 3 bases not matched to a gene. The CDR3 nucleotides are TGTGCCAGCAGCTTCTGGACAGGGCATAATTCACCCCTCCACTTT. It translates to CASSFWTGHNSPLHF. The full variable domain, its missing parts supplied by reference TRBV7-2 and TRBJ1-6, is GAGVSQSPSNKVTEKGKDVELRCDPISGHTALYWYRQSLGQGLEFLIYFQGNSAPDKSGLPSDRFSAERTGGSVSTLTIQRTQQEDSAVYLCASSFWTGHNSPLHFGNGTRLTVT.

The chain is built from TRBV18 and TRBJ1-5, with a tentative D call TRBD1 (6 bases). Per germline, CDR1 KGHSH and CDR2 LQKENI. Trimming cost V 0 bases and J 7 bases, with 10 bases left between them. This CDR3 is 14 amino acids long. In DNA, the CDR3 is TGTGCCAGCTCACCACCTGGGGGCGGACAGCCCCAGCATTTT. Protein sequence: CASSPPGGGQPQHF.

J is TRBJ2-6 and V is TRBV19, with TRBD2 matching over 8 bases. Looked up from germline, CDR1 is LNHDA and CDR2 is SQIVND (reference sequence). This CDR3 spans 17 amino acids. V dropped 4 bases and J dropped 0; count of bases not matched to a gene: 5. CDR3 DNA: TGTGCCAGTAGTAGGGGGGGACTAGGCTCTGGGGCCAACGTCCTGACTTTC. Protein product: CASSRGGLGSGANVLTF.

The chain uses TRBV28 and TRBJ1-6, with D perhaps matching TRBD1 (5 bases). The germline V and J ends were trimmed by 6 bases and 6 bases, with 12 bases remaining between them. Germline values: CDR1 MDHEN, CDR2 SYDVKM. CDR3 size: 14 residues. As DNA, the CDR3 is TGTGCCAGCAGCGTGGGGGGTAGTAATTCACCCCTCCACTTT. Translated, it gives CASSVGGSNSPLHF.

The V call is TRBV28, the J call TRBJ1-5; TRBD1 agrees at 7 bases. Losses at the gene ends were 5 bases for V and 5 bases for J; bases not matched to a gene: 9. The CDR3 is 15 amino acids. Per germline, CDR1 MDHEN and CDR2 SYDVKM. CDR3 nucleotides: TGTGCCAGCAGTCTGGACAGGCGTTGGGATCAGCCCCAGCATTTT. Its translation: CASSLDRRWDQPQHF.

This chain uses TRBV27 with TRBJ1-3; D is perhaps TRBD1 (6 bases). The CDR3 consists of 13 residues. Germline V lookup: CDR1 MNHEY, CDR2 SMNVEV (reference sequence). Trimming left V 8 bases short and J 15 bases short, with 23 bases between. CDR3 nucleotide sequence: TGTGCCAGCGGCCCCGGACAGTCCCTCATCAAATATTTT. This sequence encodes CASGPGQSLIKYF.

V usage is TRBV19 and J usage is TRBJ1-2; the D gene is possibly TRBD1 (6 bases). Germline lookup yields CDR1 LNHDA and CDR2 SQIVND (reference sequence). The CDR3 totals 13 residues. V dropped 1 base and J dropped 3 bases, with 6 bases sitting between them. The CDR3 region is CASSIGTDYGYTF. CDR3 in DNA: TGTGCCAGTAGTATAGGGACAGACTATGGCTACACCTTC.